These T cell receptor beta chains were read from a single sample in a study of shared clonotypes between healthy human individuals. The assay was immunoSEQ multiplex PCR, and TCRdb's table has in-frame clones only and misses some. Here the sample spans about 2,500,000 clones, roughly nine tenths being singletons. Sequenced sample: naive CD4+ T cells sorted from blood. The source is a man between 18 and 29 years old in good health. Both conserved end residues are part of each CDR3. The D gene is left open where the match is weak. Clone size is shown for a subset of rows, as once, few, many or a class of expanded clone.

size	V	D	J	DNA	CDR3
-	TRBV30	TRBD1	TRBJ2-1	TGTGCCTGGGGGTCAGGGGGCTACTACAATGAGCAGTTCTTC	CAWGSGGYYNEQFF
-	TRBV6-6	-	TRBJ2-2	TGTGCCAGCGGGTGGGGGGCCAACACCGGGGAGCTGTTTTTT	CASGWGANTGELFF
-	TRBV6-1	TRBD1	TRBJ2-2	TGTGCCAGCCGGACAGGGGCCATAGAGACCGGGGAGCTGTTTTTT	CASRTGAIETGELFF
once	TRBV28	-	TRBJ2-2	TGTGCCAGCAGCCGCGGGGACGTATTTAACACCGGGGAGCTGTTTTTT	CASSRGDVFNTGELFF
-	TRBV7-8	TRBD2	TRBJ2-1	TGTGCCAGCAGCTTAGAAGGTAGCGGGGTCGTCTGTGAGCAGTTCTTC	CASSLEGSGVVCEQFF
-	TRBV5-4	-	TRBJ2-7	TGTGCCAGCAGCCTCGACTGGGGCTCCTACGAGCAGTACTTC	CASSLDWGSYEQYF
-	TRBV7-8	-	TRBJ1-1	TGTGCCAGCAGCTTTCTGGAGAAGACGGAATCTTTCTTT	CASSFLEKTESFF
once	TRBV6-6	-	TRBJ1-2	TGTGCCAGCAGTTACTCTGGGGGCGGATTCTATGGCTACACCTTC	CASSYSGGGFYGYTF
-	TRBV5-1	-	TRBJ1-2	TGCGCCAGCAGCACCGGGGGAAACTATGGCTACACCTTC	CASSTGGNYGYTF
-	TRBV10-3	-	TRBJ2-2	TGTGCCATCACTGGCGGGACCGGCACCGGGGAGCTGTTTTTT	CAITGGTGTGELFF
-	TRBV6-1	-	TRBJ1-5	TGTGCCAGCGAGCTTAGCAATCAGCCCCAGCATTTT	CASELSNQPQHF
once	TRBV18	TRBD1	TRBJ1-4	TGTGCCAGCTCACAGGGACAGGAAAAACTGTTTTTT	CASSQGQEKLFF
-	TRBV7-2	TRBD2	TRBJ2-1	TGTGCCAGCAGCCAGGGACTAGCGGGAGGAAGGGGAGATGAGCAGTTCTTC	CASSQGLAGGRGDEQFF
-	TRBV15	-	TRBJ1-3	TGTGCCACCAGCAGAGATCGGAGTGGATACCTCTGGGGGGTTTCTGGAAACACCATATATTTT	CATSRDRSGYLWGVSGNTIYF
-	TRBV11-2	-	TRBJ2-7	TGTGCCAGCAGCAAGACAGGTTTGGACGAGCAGTACTTC	CASSKTGLDEQYF
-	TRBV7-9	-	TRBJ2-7	TGTGCCAGCAGCTTAGCGGGGGGGACACTCGAGCAGTACTTC	CASSLAGGTLEQYF
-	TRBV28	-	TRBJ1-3	TGTGCCACCGCTATGGGGGGTGGAGGAAACACCATATATTTT	CATAMGGGGNTIYF
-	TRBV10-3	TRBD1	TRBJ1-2	TGTGCCATCAGTGGGACAGGGGTGGATAGTCGCGGCTACACCTTC	CAISGTGVDSRGYTF
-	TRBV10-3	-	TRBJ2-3	TGTGCCATCAGTGACAGGCCCACAGATACGCAGTATTTT	CAISDRPTDTQYF
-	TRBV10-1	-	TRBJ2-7	TGCGCCAGCAGTGACCGTTCGCGATCTACGGAGCAGTACTTC	CASSDRSRSTEQYF
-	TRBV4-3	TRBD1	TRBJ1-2	TGCGCCAGCAGCCAAGAGGACAGGGGGCCCTATGGCTACACCTTC	CASSQEDRGPYGYTF
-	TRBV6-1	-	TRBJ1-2	TGTGCCAGCAGTCAAAGAAACGGGAACTATGGCTACACCTTC	CASSQRNGNYGYTF
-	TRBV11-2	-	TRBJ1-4	TGTGCCAGCAGCCTCGGACTTGGAGAAAAACTGTTTTTT	CASSLGLGEKLFF
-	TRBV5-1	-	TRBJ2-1	TGCGCCAGCAGCTCGAGACCGGAACCTTCCTACAATGAGCAGTTCTTC	CASSSRPEPSYNEQFF
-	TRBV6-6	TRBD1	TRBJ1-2	TGTGCCAGCAGTCCTGAAGGACAGGGATGGAATGGCTACACCTTC	CASSPEGQGWNGYTF
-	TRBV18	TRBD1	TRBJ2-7	TGTGCCAGCTCAACAACCGGGACAGTATACGAGCAGTACTTC	CASSTTGTVYEQYF
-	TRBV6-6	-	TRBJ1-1	TGTGCCAGCAGTTCCGGGACTGTCTGGGCTTTCTTT	CASSSGTVWAFF
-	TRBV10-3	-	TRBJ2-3	TGTGCCATCAGTGATGGTTTTAGCACAGATACGCAGTATTTT	CAISDGFSTDTQYF
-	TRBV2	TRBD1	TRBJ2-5	TGTGCCAGCAGCGTACAGGGGGTTCAAGAGACCCAGTACTTC	CASSVQGVQETQYF
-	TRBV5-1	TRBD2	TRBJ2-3	TGCGCCAGCAGCGGGGGACTAGCAGATACGCAGTATTTT	CASSGGLADTQYF
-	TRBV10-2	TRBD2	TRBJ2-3	TGCGCCAGCAGTGAAGCTAGCGGGGGGGGTTCAAATACGCAGTATTTT	CASSEASGGGSNTQYF
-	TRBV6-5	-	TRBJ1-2	TGTGCCAGCAGTTACCTCGGGACCTATGGCTACACCTTC	CASSYLGTYGYTF
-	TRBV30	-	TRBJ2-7	TGTGCCTGGGCCACAATCTACGAGCAGTACTTC	CAWATIYEQYF
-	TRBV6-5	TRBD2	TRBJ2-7	TGTGCCAGCAGGGAGGGAGGGGCGTGGGAGCAGTACTTC	CASREGGAWEQYF
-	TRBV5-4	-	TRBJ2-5	TGTGCCAGCAGCTTGACAGGGTCCCTGGAGACCCAGTACTTC	CASSLTGSLETQYF
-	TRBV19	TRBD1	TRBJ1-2	TGTGCCAGTACCGACAGGGTGAATGGCTACACCTTC	CASTDRVNGYTF
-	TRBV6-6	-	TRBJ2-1	TGTGCCAGCAGTCCGGGACCAAACGAAAAGAATGAGCAGTTCTTC	CASSPGPNEKNEQFF
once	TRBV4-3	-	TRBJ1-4	TGCGCCAGCAGCCCAGGGACCTTCCTTAATGAAAAACTGTTTTTT	CASSPGTFLNEKLFF
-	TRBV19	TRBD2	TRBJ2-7	TGTGCCAGTAGTATAGTTCCGACTAGCGGGATGGGCGAGCAGTACTTC	CASSIVPTSGMGEQYF
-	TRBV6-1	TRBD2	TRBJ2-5	TGTGCCAGCACCCTAGCGGGGGGGGTTCAAACCCAGTACTTC	CASTLAGGVQTQYF
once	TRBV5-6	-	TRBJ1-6	TGTGCCAGCAGCTTGGGGGCCTTTAATTCACCCCTCCACTTT	CASSLGAFNSPLHF
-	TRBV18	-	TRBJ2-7	TGTGCCAGCTCATCAGCACGGGGGTACGAGCAGTACTTC	CASSSARGYEQYF
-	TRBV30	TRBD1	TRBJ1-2	TGTGCCTGTCGGGACAGGGTGGACTATGGCTACACCTTC	CACRDRVDYGYTF
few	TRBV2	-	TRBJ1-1	TGTGCCAGCAGCTTAGATGTGAACACTGAAGCTTTCTTT	CASSLDVNTEAFF
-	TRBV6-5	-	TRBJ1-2	TGTGCCAGCAGTCGCCGACCCCAAGCCAGCTACACCTTC	CASSRRPQASYTF
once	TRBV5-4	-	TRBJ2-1	TGTGCCAGCAGCTTGGTGGGGCCCAGCGGCAATGAGCAGTTCTTC	CASSLVGPSGNEQFF
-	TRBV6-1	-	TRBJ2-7	TGTGCCAGCCGACGGGACACCACCTACGAGCAGTACTTC	CASRRDTTYEQYF
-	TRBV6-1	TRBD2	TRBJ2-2	TGTGCCAGCAGAGAACCGTCAGGGAGGGGAAACACCGGGGAGCTGTTTTTT	CASREPSGRGNTGELFF
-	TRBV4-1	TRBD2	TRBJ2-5	TGCGCCAGCAGCCAAGCTATTGCGGGAGGCCAAGAGACCCAGTACTTC	CASSQAIAGGQETQYF
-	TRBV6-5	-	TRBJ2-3	TGTGCCAGCAGTCGGACTAGCACAGATACGCAGTATTTT	CASSRTSTDTQYF
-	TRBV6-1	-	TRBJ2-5	TGTGCCAGCAGTGCCGGGTCGGGCACAGGTTACCAAGAGACCCAGTACTTC	CASSAGSGTGYQETQYF
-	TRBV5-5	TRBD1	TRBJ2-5	TGTGCCAGCAGCTCCGGGACAGCCTTCGGGGAGACCCAGTACTTC	CASSSGTAFGETQYF
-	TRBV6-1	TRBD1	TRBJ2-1	TGTGCCAGCAGGGGGACAGATAGATACAATGAGCAGTTCTTC	CASRGTDRYNEQFF
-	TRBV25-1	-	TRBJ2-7	TGTGCCAGCAGTGAATCGGGCAGGGGAGGTGTCGAGCAGTACTTC	CASSESGRGGVEQYF
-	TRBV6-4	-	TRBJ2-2	TGTGCCAGCAGTGACCGGCAGGGTGAGCTGTTTTTT	CASSDRQGELFF
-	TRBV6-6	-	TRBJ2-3	TGTGCCAGCATGGGGCGGACCACAGATACGCAGTATTTT	CASMGRTTDTQYF
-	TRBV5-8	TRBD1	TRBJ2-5	TGTGCCAGCAGCCTGGGACAGGCGGAGACCCAGTACTTC	CASSLGQAETQYF
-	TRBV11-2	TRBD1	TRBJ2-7	TGTGCCAGCAGCTCCAACCGACAGGGGCTCGGATCCTACGAGCAGTACTTC	CASSSNRQGLGSYEQYF
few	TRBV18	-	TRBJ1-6	TGTGCCAGCTCACCAGGGGGCGATTCACCCCTCCACTTT	CASSPGGDSPLHF